These 32 T cell receptor beta chains share one sample of origin, sequenced in a study of CXCR3-negative and CXCR3-positive naive CD8 T cells. TRB cDNA libraries were made by UMI-labeled 5' RACE. TCRdb reanalyzed the 5' RACE reads and collapses them to one entry per CDR3 protein, without DNA. This table holds some 130,000 distinct CDR3 sequences. The sample taken for sequencing was naive CXCR3- CD8+ T cells from blood. Subset specified: CD45RO-CCR7+CD27+CD95- naive CD8+ T cells lacking CXCR3 (TNR3-). The receptors originated from a human donor in good health. Some clones in this sample may be carry-over from other donors' samples.

This chain uses TRBV4-1 with TRBJ2-7; the D call of TRBD2 rests on TCRdb alone, since no DNA is present to check it. Per germline, CDR1 MGHRA and CDR2 YSYEKL. The CDR3 runs 14 residues. CDR3 sequence reads: CASSQVGGDYEQYF.

V and J are TRBV30 and TRBJ2-7. The CDR3 is made up of 13 amino acids. The germline V gene encodes CDR1 GTSNPN and CDR2 SVGIG (reference sequence). CDR3 amino acids: CAWRGTDNYEQYF.

V is TRBV5-8 and J is TRBJ2-7. The CDR3 extends over 14 amino acids. CDR1 and CDR2 from the germline V gene are SGHTS and YDEGEE. The CDR3 reads CASSFSGIPYEQYF.

The V gene is TRBV7-9, the J gene TRBJ2-1. The CDR3 is 12 amino acids. Germline lookup yields CDR1 SEHNR and CDR2 FQNEAQ (reference sequence). CDR3 loop: CASSNGKNEQFF.

The chain joins TRBV6-5 to TRBJ2-7; TCRdb gives TRBD1 as the D gene, but with no DNA this cannot be confirmed. Germline lookup yields CDR1 MNHEY and CDR2 SVGAGI. The CDR3 spans 16 residues. CDR3 amino acids: CASSYSPTGKAGEQYF.

The V call is TRBV29-1, the J call TRBJ2-3; the TRBD2 assignment by TCRdb is unverifiable without DNA. This CDR3 has 14 amino acids. Per germline, CDR1 SQVTM and CDR2 ANQGSEA. CDR3 protein: CSVGLAESTDTQYF.

The chain couples TRBV28 to TRBJ1-1. This CDR3 is 13 amino acids long. Germline CDR1 reads MDHEN; CDR2 reads SYDVKM. CDR3 residues: CASSFIANTEAFF. Combining the CDR3 with reference TRBV28 and TRBJ1-1 gives the whole variable domain DVKVTQSSRYLVKRTGEKVFLECVQDMDHENMFWYRQDPGLGLRLIYFSYDVKMKEKGDIPEGYSVSREKKERFSLILESASTNQTSMYLCASSFIANTEAFFGQGTRLTVV.

This chain connects TRBV12-3 or TRBV12-4 to TRBJ1-1; TCRdb indicates TRBD1, and absent DNA this call remains unverified. The CDR3 consists of 14 residues. CDR3 sequence: CASISGRGHTEAFF.

The V and J genes are TRBV29-1 and TRBJ2-1; with no DNA, the TCRdb D assignment of TRBD2 cannot be verified. Looked up from germline, CDR1 is SQVTM and CDR2 is ANQGSEA. This CDR3 has 16 amino acids. CDR3: CSVEDPAAGSYNEQFF.

V usage is TRBV27 and J usage is TRBJ2-7; TCRdb designates TRBD1, a call that cannot be tested without DNA. The CDR3 sequence is 14 residues long. CDR1 and CDR2 from the germline V gene are MNHEY and SMNVEV (reference sequence). The CDR3 loop reads CASRPLDSIYEQYF.

The chain recombines TRBV7-2 with TRBJ2-5; the D gene TCRdb calls, TRBD1, cannot be checked with no DNA. Germline loops: CDR1 SGHTA, CDR2 FQGNSA. The CDR3 extends over 14 amino acids. The CDR3 loop reads CASSPFIGAETQYF.

The V call is TRBV29-1, the J call TRBJ2-1; the TRBD1 assignment by TCRdb is unverifiable without DNA. Germline CDR1 reads SQVTM; CDR2 reads ANQGSEA. The CDR3 has 13 amino acids. The CDR3 loop is CSVAGDSYNEQFF.

This rearrangement joins TRBV7-8 to TRBJ2-5; the D gene TCRdb calls, TRBD2, cannot be checked with no DNA. CDR1 and CDR2 from the germline V gene are SGHVS and FQNEAQ. The length of the CDR3 is 14 residues. CDR3 loop: CASSSGLHQETQYF.

J is TRBJ2-1 and V is TRBV12-3 or TRBV12-4; no DNA is available, so the TRBD2 call from TCRdb remains unchecked. The length of the CDR3 is 15 residues. CDR3 loop: CASSSRLAGSNEQFF.

The J gene is TRBJ2-5, the V gene TRBV29-1; there is no DNA to check the TCRdb D call of TRBD1. Germline lookup yields CDR1 SQVTM and CDR2 ANQGSEA. The CDR3 length is 15 residues. This CDR3 reads CSVEEVGAVQETQYF.

This chain joins TRBV4-2 and TRBJ1-3; TCRdb proposes TRBD1, but this gene call is untestable without DNA. The CDR3 totals 21 residues. Germline-derived CDR1 and CDR2 are LGHNA and YNFKEQ. The CDR3 reads CASSQLPKVGQIQSPGNTIYF.

The chain's CDR3 is CASSQGVQIQETQYF. The V call is TRBV14, the J call TRBJ2-5. Germline-derived CDR1 and CDR2 are SGHDN and FVKESK. The CDR3 runs 15 residues.

The chain links TRBV6-6 to TRBJ2-1. The CDR3 sequence is 16 residues long. CDR1 and CDR2 from the germline V gene are MNHNY and SVGAGI (reference sequence). CDR3 protein: CASREAVLDYHNEQFF.

The J gene is TRBJ2-1, the V gene TRBV29-1. Germline CDR1 reads SQVTM; CDR2 reads ANQGSEA. The CDR3 is 11 amino acids. The CDR3 protein is CSVDSYNEQFF.

This chain joins TRBV28 and TRBJ1-1; TCRdb names TRBD1, which stays unverified in the absence of DNA. The CDR3 is 15 residues long. Germline CDR1 is MDHEN and CDR2 is SYDVKM. The CDR3 reads CASSSPEGGITEAFF.

The chain carries TRBV7-9 and TRBJ2-1. Germline V CDR1 and CDR2: SEHNR, FQNEAQ (reference sequence). This CDR3 has 15 amino acids. CDR3 protein: CASSLAGSSYNEQFF. The full variable domain, rest sourced from reference TRBV7-9 and TRBJ2-1, is DTGVSQNPRHKITKRGQNVTFRCDPISEHNRLYWYRQTLGQGPEFLTYFQNEAQLEKSRLLSDRFSAERPKGSFSTLEIQRTEQGDSAMYLCASSLAGSSYNEQFFGPGTRLTVL.

This chain joins TRBV7-9 and TRBJ2-5; TCRdb selects TRBD1, and the lack of DNA leaves this call unchecked. This CDR3 has 11 residues. In germline, CDR1 is SEHNR, CDR2 FQNEAQ (reference sequence). The CDR3 loop is CASGGAETQYF.

The chain recombines TRBV28 with TRBJ2-4; lacking DNA, the TRBD1 call made by TCRdb goes unchecked. The CDR3 totals 19 residues. CDR1 is MDHEN and CDR2 is SYDVKM in the germline V gene. This CDR3 is CASSGKDRGRGLGKNIQYF. The full variable domain, its missing parts supplied by reference TRBV28 and TRBJ2-4, is DVKVTQSSRYLVKRTGEKVFLECVQDMDHENMFWYRQDPGLGLRLIYFSYDVKMKEKGDIPEGYSVSREKKERFSLILESASTNQTSMYLCASSGKDRGRGLGKNIQYFGAGTRLSVL.

The chain uses TRBV20-1 and TRBJ2-1. CDR3 length: 14 amino acids. The germline CDR1 and CDR2 sequences are DFQATT and SNEGSKA (reference sequence). The CDR3 loop reads CSARVQITYNEQFF.

V usage is TRBV12-3 or TRBV12-4 and J usage is TRBJ2-7. This CDR3 region has 15 residues. The CDR3 sequence: CASTLSGERSYEQYF.

The V call is TRBV7-9, the J call TRBJ2-7; TCRdb designates TRBD1, a call that cannot be tested without DNA. This CDR3 contains 16 residues. The V gene's germline CDR1 is SEHNR and CDR2 FQNEAQ (reference sequence). The CDR3 here is CASSYGQGASSYEQYF.

This sequence joins TRBV20-1 and TRBJ2-1; the TCRdb D gene call, TRBD2, has no DNA to confirm it. The germline gives CDR1 DFQATT, CDR2 SNEGSKA (reference sequence). The CDR3 is 13 amino acids. This chain's CDR3 is CSARRLAGNEQFF.

This chain connects TRBV7-2 to TRBJ2-1. CDR1 and CDR2 (germline): SGHTA, FQGNSA. The CDR3 contains 16 residues. CDR3 in amino acids: CASSLLGGDLYNEQFF.

The V gene is TRBV4-2, the J gene TRBJ1-1. Germline V gives CDR1 LGHNA, CDR2 YNFKEQ. There are 12 residues in the CDR3. The CDR3 sequence: CASSQSREEAFF.

This CDR3 is CATHPDDRDDSYEQYF. V is TRBV6-1 and J is TRBJ2-7; TCRdb's assignment of TRBD1 cannot be checked, as there is no DNA. Germline CDR1 is MNHNS and CDR2 is SASEGT. The CDR3 is 16 residues long.

V and J are TRBV29-1 and TRBJ1-2; TCRdb proposes TRBD1, but this gene call is untestable without DNA. The CDR3 extends over 12 amino acids. From germline, CDR1 is SQVTM and CDR2 ANQGSEA. The CDR3 loop reads CSATGDVYGYTF.

The chain carries TRBV4-3 and TRBJ2-1. This CDR3 is 13 amino acids long. Germline CDR1 is LGHNA and CDR2 is YSLEER. CDR3 amino acids: CASSRRVHNEQFF.